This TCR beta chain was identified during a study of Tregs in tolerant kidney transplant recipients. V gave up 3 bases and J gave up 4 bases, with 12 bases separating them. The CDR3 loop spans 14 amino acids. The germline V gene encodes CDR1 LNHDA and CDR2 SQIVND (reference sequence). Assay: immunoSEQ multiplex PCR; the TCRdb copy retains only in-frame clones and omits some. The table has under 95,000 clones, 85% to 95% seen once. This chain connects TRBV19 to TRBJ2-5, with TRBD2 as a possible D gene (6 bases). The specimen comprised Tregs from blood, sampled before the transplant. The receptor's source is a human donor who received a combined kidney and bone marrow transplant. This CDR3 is CASSIWRDGETQYF. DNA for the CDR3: TGTGCCAGTAGTATTTGGCGGGATGGAGAGACCCAGTACTTC.